This T cell receptor (beta chain) was documented in a study of CD8+ T cells in alopecia areata. Study results and caveats: Scalp clonality decreased significantly with tofacitinib, and so did expanded CD8+ clones among the top 100.

Regarding this clone: What it binds is not known.

This CDR3 has 15 amino acids. From germline, CDR1 is LNHNV and CDR2 YYDKDF (reference sequence). V shed 4 bases and J shed 4 bases, with 16 bases lying between them. Stated treatment: oral pan-JAK inhibitor, 5-10 mg twice daily. Peripheral blood samples and lesional scalp punch biopsies were obtained from alopecia areata patients. Sorting from PBMCs produced CD4+ and CD8+ T cells. Sequencing templates came from extracted RNA that was reverse transcribed into cDNA. Generated by immunoSEQ multiplex PCR, the TCRdb table keeps only in-frame clones and is missing some. The repertoire consists of 150,000 to 200,000 clones, with around 60% occurring once and the leading ten covering roughly 3.3%.

The rearrangement uses TRBV15 and TRBJ2-5, with TRBD1 as a possible D gene (5 bases). This clonotype was obtained from a human donor with alopecia areata. The sample here was CD4+ T cells sorted from blood, taken at week 4, from a patient treated with tofacitinib. This chain's CDR3 is CATSKVSRGRETQYF. The CDR3, as DNA: TGTGCCACCAGCAAGGTATCTAGGGGCCGAGAGACCCAGTACTTC.